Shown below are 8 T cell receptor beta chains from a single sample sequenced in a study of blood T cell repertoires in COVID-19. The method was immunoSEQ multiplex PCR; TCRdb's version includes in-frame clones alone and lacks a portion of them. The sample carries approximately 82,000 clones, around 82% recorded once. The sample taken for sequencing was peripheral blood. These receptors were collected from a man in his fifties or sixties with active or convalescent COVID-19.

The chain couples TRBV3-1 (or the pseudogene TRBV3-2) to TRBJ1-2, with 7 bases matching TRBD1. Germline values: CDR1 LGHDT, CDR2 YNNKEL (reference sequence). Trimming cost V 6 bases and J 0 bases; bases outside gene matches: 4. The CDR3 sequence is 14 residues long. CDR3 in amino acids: CASSSGQSNYGYTF. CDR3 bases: TGTGCCAGCAGTTCGGGACAGTCTAACTATGGCTACACCTTC.

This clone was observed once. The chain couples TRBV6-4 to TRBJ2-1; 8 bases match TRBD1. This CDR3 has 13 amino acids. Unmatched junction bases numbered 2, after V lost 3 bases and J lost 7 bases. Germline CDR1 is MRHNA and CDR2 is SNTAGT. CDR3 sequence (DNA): TGTGCCAGCAGTGATCACAGGGGGAATGAGCAGTTCTTC. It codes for CASSDHRGNEQFF.

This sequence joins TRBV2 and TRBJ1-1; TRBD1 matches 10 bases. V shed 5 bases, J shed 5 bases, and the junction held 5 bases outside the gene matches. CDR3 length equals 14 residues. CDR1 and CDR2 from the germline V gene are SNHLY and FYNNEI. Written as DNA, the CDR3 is TGTGCCAGCAGTAGACAGGGGGCGGGGACTGAAGCTTTCTTT. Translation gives CASSRQGAGTEAFF.

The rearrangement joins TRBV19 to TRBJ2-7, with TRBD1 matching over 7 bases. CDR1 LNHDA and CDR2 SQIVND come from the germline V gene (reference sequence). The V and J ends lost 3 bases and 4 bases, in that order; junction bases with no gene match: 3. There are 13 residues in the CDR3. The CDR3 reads CASSIRDRYEQYF. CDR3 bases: TGTGCCAGTAGTATCCGGGACAGATACGAGCAGTACTTC.

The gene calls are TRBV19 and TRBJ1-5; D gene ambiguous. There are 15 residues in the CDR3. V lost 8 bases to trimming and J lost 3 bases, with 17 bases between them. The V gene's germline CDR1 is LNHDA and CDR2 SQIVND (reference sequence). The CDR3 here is CASGRETRFNQPQHF. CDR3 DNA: TGTGCCAGTGGGAGAGAGACCAGGTTCAATCAGCCCCAGCATTTT.

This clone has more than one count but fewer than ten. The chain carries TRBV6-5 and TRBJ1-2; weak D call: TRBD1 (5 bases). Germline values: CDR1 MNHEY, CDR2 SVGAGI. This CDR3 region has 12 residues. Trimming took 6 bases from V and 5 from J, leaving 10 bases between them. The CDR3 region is CASSSQGYGYTF. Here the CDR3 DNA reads TGTGCCAGCAGCTCTCAGGGTTATGGCTACACCTTC.

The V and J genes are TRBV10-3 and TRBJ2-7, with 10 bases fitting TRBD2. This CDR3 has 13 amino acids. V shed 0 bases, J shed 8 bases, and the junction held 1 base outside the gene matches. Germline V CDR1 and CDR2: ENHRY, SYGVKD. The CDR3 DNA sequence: TGTGCCATCAGTGAGTCTAGCGGGGGGAAGCAGTACGTC. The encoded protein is CAISESSGGKQYV.

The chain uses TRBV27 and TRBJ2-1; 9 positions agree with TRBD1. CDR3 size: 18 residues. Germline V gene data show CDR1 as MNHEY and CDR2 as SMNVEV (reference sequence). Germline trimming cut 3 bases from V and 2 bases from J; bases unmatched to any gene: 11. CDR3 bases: TGTGCCAGCAGTTTGCCAACTGCCGGGACAGGGACCTACAATGAGCAGTTCTTC. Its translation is CASSLPTAGTGTYNEQFF.